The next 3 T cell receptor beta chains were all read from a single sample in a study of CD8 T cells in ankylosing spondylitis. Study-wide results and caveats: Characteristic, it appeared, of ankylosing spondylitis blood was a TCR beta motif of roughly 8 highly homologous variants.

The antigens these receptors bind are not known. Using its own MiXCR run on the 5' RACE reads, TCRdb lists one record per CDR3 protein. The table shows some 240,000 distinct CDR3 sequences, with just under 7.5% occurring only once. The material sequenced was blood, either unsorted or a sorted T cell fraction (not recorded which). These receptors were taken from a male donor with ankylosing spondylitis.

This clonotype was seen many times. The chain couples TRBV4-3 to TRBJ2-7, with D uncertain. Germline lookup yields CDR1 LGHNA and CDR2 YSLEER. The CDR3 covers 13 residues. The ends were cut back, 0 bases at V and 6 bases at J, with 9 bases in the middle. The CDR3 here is CASSQDPSPEQYF. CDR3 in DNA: TGCGCCAGCAGCCAAGATCCCAGCCCCGAGCAGTACTTC.

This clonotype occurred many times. The CDR3 region has the DNA TGTGCTTCGGCAGCAAATGAGCAGTTCTTC. Translated, it gives CASAANEQFF. This chain links TRBV25-1 with TRBJ2-1; D is undetermined. The CDR3 sequence is 10 residues long. Germline lookup yields CDR1 MGHDK and CDR2 SYGVNS.

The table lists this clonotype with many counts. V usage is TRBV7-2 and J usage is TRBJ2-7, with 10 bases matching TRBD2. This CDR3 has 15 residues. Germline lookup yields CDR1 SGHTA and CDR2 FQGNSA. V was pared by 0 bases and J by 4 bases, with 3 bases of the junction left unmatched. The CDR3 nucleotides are TGTGCCAGCAGCTTAGCCCTAGCGGGAGTGTACGAGCAGTACTTC. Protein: CASSLALAGVYEQYF.